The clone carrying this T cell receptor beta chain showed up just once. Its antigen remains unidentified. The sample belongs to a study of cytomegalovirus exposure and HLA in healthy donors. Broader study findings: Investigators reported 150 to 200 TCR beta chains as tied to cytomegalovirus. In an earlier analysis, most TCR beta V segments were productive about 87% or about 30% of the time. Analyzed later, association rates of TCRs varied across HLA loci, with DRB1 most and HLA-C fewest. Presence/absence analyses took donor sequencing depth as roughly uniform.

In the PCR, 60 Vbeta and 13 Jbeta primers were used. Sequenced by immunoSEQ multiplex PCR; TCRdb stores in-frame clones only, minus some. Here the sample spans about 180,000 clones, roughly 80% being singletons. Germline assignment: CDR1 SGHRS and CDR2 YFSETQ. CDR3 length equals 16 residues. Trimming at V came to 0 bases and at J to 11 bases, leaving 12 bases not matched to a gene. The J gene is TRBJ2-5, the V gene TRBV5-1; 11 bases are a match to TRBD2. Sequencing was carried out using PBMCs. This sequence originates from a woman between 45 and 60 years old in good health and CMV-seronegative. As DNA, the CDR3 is TGCGCCAGCAGCTTGGCCGGAACTAGCGGGAGACCTGAGCAGTACTTC. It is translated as CASSLAGTSGRPEQYF.